This passage covers 19 T cell receptor beta chains from one sample sequenced in a study of Ad26.COV2.S vaccination and SARS-CoV-2 variants. Treatment meaning: around 19 received Ad26.COV2.S at low or high dose, single or two shots; roughly five received placebo; per-sample allocation not given. On day 63 after the first injection, vaccine and placebo recipients gave samples. The repertoire was sequenced with immunoSEQ multiplex PCR; TCRdb's copy has only in-frame clones and lacks some. The table includes some 340,000 clones, 86% detected once. Sample: peripheral blood, taken in a trial of Ad26.COV2.S vaccine versus placebo. The receptors originated from a person between 18 and 60 years old who received the Ad26.COV2.S COVID-19 vaccine or a placebo.

The chain has TRBV19 and TRBJ1-2, with unresolved D. The CDR3 has 12 amino acids. Trimming took 5 bases from V and 1 from J, leaving 5 bases between them. Germline CDR1 is LNHDA and CDR2 is SQIVND (reference sequence). As DNA, the CDR3 is TGTGCCAGTAGTTCCCTTAACTATGGCTACACCTTC. This translates into CASSSLNYGYTF.

The chain is built from TRBV5-6 and TRBJ2-3; possibly TRBD2 for D (5 bases). This CDR3 has 16 residues. Trimming took 2 bases from V and 0 from J, leaving 13 bases between them. Germline CDR1 reads SGHDT; CDR2 reads YYEEEE. CDR3 bases: TGTGCCAGCAGCTTCGTCCAGACTACTAGCACAGATACGCAGTATTTT. Protein product: CASSFVQTTSTDTQYF.

The chain combines TRBV10-3 with TRBJ2-3; D not certain. The CDR3 runs to 15 residues. V shed 4 bases and J shed 2 bases, with 13 bases lying between them. Germline V lookup: CDR1 ENHRY, CDR2 SYGVKD. Written as DNA, the CDR3 is TGTGCCATCAGTGGGGGTAGGCGTTTCACAGATACGCAGTATTTT. Amino acids: CAISGGRRFTDTQYF.

The rearrangement uses TRBV6-5 and TRBJ1-2; tentative D call: TRBD1 (5 bases). V was shortened by 7 bases and J by 4 bases, with 16 bases between the two germline ends. CDR1 and CDR2 from the germline V gene are MNHEY and SVGAGI. This CDR3 is built from 14 residues. The CDR3 bases are TGTGCCAGCACCCCTAGTCAGGGTTTCTATGGCTACACCTTC. It codes for CASTPSQGFYGYTF.

This clone appeared a few times. The chain combines TRBV5-4 with TRBJ1-4; 7 bases agree with TRBD1. The CDR3 length is 15 residues. J was trimmed by 5 bases and V by 4 bases; bases with no gene match: 8. The germline gives CDR1 SGHNT, CDR2 YYREEE (reference sequence). The DNA for the CDR3 is TGTGCCAGCAGCCCAGGGACAGAAACAAATGAAAAACTGTTTTTT. Translated: CASSPGTETNEKLFF.

The table lists this clone with a count of one. The rearrangement links TRBV6-5 to TRBJ1-1; no definite D call. With 7 bases removed from V and 4 bases from J, the gap between germline ends came to 13 bases. The CDR3 is made up of 13 amino acids. Germline values: CDR1 MNHEY, CDR2 SVGAGI. The chain's CDR3 is CASTLVPGTEAFF. The CDR3, as DNA: TGTGCCAGCACCCTAGTACCTGGCACTGAAGCTTTCTTT.

The chain's CDR3 is CASSLTWINTDTQYF. CDR3 bases: TGTGCCAGCAGCTTAACTTGGATCAATACAGATACGCAGTATTTT. The chain carries TRBV7-2 and TRBJ2-3, with D unresolved. This CDR3 spans 15 amino acids. Germline V gene sequence: CDR1 SGHTA, CDR2 FQGNSA. Trimming shortened V by 2 bases and J by 3 bases, and 12 bases separated the two germline ends. The whole variable domain, remainder taken from reference TRBV7-2 and TRBJ2-3, is GAGVSQSPSNKVTEKGKDVELRCDPISGHTALYWYRQSLGQGLEFLIYFQGNSAPDKSGLPSDRFSAERTGGSVSTLTIQRTQQEDSAVYLCASSLTWINTDTQYFGPGTRLTVL.

The V gene is TRBV5-1, the J gene TRBJ2-5; D unclear. Trimming shortened V by 2 bases and J by 2 bases, and 13 bases separated the two germline ends. Germline CDR1 and CDR2: SGHRS and YFSETQ. CDR3 length: 15 residues. This chain's CDR3 is CASSLLPLGQETQYF. The CDR3 region has the DNA TGCGCCAGCAGCTTACTCCCCTTGGGGCAAGAGACCCAGTACTTC.

The chain recombines TRBV29-1 with TRBJ1-2; 9 nucleotides agree with TRBD1. In germline, CDR1 is SQVTM, CDR2 ANQGSEA. Trimming removed 8 bases from V and 8 bases from J; junction bases left unmatched: 12. The CDR3 covers 13 residues. The CDR3: CSPLPGQGKGYTF. The CDR3 DNA reads TGCAGCCCCTTACCGGGACAGGGTAAAGGCTACACCTTC. Full variable domain (outside the CDR3, taken from reference TRBV29-1 and TRBJ1-2): SAVISQKPSRDICQRGTSLTIQCQVDSQVTMMFWYRQQPGQSLTLIATANQGSEATYESGFVIDKFPISRPNLTFSTLTVSNMSPEDSSIYLCSPLPGQGKGYTFGSGTRLTVV.

The CDR3 loop is CATSDLARDTQNEQFF. The CDR3 DNA is TGTGCCACCAGTGATTTAGCCAGGGATACTCAGAATGAGCAGTTCTTC. The chain uses TRBV24-1 and TRBJ2-1; D perhaps matches TRBD1 (5 bases). Deletions cut 1 base from V and 7 bases from J, with 16 bases between. The CDR3 is made up of 16 amino acids. From germline, CDR1 is KGHDR and CDR2 SFDVKD.

V and J are TRBV30 and TRBJ1-1, with D uncertain. This CDR3 region has 13 residues. Trimming removed 5 bases at V and 1 base at J, with 11 bases between. Germline CDR1 is GTSNPN and CDR2 is SVGIG (reference sequence). As DNA, the CDR3 is TGTGCCTGGTCGCGGGGTCAGAACACTGAAGCTTTCTTT. It is translated as CAWSRGQNTEAFF.

The gene calls are TRBV3-1 (or the pseudogene TRBV3-2) and TRBJ1-6; no reliable D call. Germline loops: CDR1 LGHDT, CDR2 YNNKEL (reference sequence). V gave up 1 base and J gave up 7 bases, with 8 bases separating them. The length of the CDR3 is 14 residues. The CDR3 DNA follows: TGTGCCAGCAGCCAAGGCAATGGCAATTCACCCCTCCACTTT. Encoded protein: CASSQGNGNSPLHF.

The genes are TRBV23-1 and TRBJ2-1, with 9 bases aligning to TRBD2. TRBV23-1 is noted as an ORF with a role that remains uncertain. The trim removed 0 bases at V and 0 bases at J, leaving 6 bases unmatched. This CDR3 is built from 18 residues. The CDR3 is CASSQSRLAGSSYNEQFF. The CDR3 region has the DNA TGCGCCAGCAGTCAATCGCGGCTAGCGGGGTCCTCCTACAATGAGCAGTTCTTC.

This rearrangement joins TRBV25-1 to TRBJ1-2; TRBD1 might be the D (6 bases). This CDR3 has 12 residues. V was shortened by 0 bases and J by 13 bases, with 12 bases between the two germline ends. Looked up from germline, CDR1 is MGHDK and CDR2 is SYGVNS. The CDR3 DNA is TGTGCCAGCAGTGAATACGACAGGCGGCTCACCTTC. This sequence encodes CASSEYDRRLTF.

The rearrangement uses TRBV27 and TRBJ1-1; D gene unclear. The germline gives CDR1 MNHEY, CDR2 SMNVEV (reference sequence). This CDR3 is 14 amino acids long. Trimming took 4 bases from V and 1 from J, leaving 10 bases between them. The CDR3 region has the DNA TGTGCCAGCAGTTCCAATCTTCCGAACACTGAAGCTTTCTTT. This codes for CASSSNLPNTEAFF.

The rearrangement links TRBV5-1 to TRBJ2-3; D may be TRBD1 (6 bases). The CDR3 extends over 15 amino acids. The V end was cut by 4 bases, the J end by 1 base, with 13 bases between. The V gene's germline CDR1 is SGHRS and CDR2 YFSETQ. In DNA form, the CDR3 reads TGCGCCAGCAGCGATTACAGGGACGGCACAGATACGCAGTATTTT. Amino acids: CASSDYRDGTDTQYF.

For this clone: The junction and the germline gene differ at one end; a read error may be behind it. This rearrangement joins TRBV6-1 to TRBJ1-6; D is ambiguous. Germline V gene sequence: CDR1 MNHNS, CDR2 SASEGT. The CDR3 is 16 residues long. CDR3 bases: TGTGCCAGCAGCGAAGTGGCTCAACCACATAATTCACCCCTCCACTTT. Residues: CASSEVAQPHNSPLHF.

The chain combines TRBV7-9 with TRBJ1-6; 8 positions match TRBD1. Germline V gene lookup returns CDR1 SEHNR and CDR2 FQNEAQ (reference sequence). The CDR3 is 14 amino acids. With V trimmed by 5 bases and J by 14 bases, 11 bases remained unmatched. For the CDR3, the DNA is TGTGCCAGCAGCACCCGGACAGGGAGATTGTCCCTCCACTTT. Translated, it gives CASSTRTGRLSLHF.

The V gene is TRBV5-6, the J gene TRBJ2-3; D ambiguous. This CDR3 has 13 amino acids. Trimming removed 2 bases from V and 7 bases from J, with 11 bases in between. CDR1 and CDR2 from the germline V gene are SGHDT and YYEEEE. The CDR3 loop reads CASSLTFGHTQYF. The CDR3 region has the DNA TGTGCCAGCAGCTTAACGTTCGGACATACGCAGTATTTT.